Each of the 21 T cell receptor beta chains below was sequenced from the same sample in a study of blood T cell repertoires in COVID-19. Only in-frame clones appear in the TCRdb table, and some are missing; sequencing was by immunoSEQ multiplex PCR. The sample carries around 260,000 clones, 80% to 95% recorded once. The sample was peripheral blood. All receptors derive from a woman in her twenties or thirties with COVID-19, enrolled during active disease.

The rearrangement links TRBV5-4 to TRBJ2-5, with 7 nucleotides matching TRBD1. The germline V gene encodes CDR1 SGHNT and CDR2 YYREEE (reference sequence). V shed 4 bases, J shed 5 bases, and the junction held 14 bases outside the gene matches. CDR3 length: 16 amino acids. The CDR3 DNA reads as TGTGCCAGCAGCCTGAACAGGGGCCTGGACTCGGAGACCCAGTACTTC. This sequence encodes CASSLNRGLDSETQYF.

The CDR3 is CASSPRNPERNGYTF. The DNA of the CDR3 is TGTGCCAGCAGTCCCCGAAACCCGGAGCGTAATGGCTACACCTTC. This chain joins TRBV27 and TRBJ1-2; D unclear. The CDR3 has 15 amino acids. Germline V gene lookup returns CDR1 MNHEY and CDR2 SMNVEV (reference sequence). V was pared by 5 bases and J by 6 bases, with 19 bases between.

Only one count was recorded for this clone. J is TRBJ2-5 and V is TRBV5-6; 12 bases map to TRBD1. The V gene end was trimmed by 4 bases and the J gene end by 4 bases; junction bases not matched to a gene: 5. The CDR3 spans 15 residues. The V gene's germline CDR1 is SGHDT and CDR2 YYEEEE. The CDR3 DNA is TGTGCCAGCAGCCCCGGGACAGGGGGCGTAGAGACCCAGTACTTC. Amino acids: CASSPGTGGVETQYF.

The chain links TRBV5-6 to TRBJ2-3; 10 bases are a match to TRBD2. This CDR3 is built from 15 residues. Germline V gene data show CDR1 as SGHDT and CDR2 as YYEEEE. V lost 4 bases and J lost 4; bases outside the gene matches: 6. The CDR3 protein is CASSRRGLAADTQYF. CDR3 DNA: TGTGCCAGCAGCCGTCGCGGACTAGCGGCAGATACGCAGTATTTT.

The chain combines TRBV27 with TRBJ1-1; D call uncertain. This CDR3 is 13 amino acids long. Trimming cost V 6 bases and J 5 bases, with 13 bases left between them. Germline V gives CDR1 MNHEY, CDR2 SMNVEV (reference sequence). CDR3 nucleotide sequence: TGTGCCAGCAGGAGGGAGAGGGATACTGAAGCTTTCTTT. Protein sequence: CASRRERDTEAFF.

The genes are TRBV4-2 and TRBJ2-1, with TRBD2 as a possible D gene (5 bases). The CDR3 is made up of 17 amino acids. Germline CDR1 LGHNA, CDR2 YNFKEQ. Trimming removed 0 bases at V and 0 bases at J, with 12 bases between. The CDR3 sequence: CASSQDFEGSSYNEQFF. In DNA, the CDR3 is TGTGCCAGCAGCCAAGATTTTGAGGGAAGCTCCTACAATGAGCAGTTCTTC.

V and J are TRBV6-4 and TRBJ2-7, with TRBD1 identical over 7 bases. The V gene's germline CDR1 is MRHNA and CDR2 SNTAGT. The CDR3 runs to 15 residues. With 4 bases clipped from V and 5 bases from J, the junction kept 11 bases outside the gene matches. DNA of the CDR3: TGTGCCAGCAGTGCCCCGACAGGGCCGCGCGACGAGCAGTACTTC. Residues: CASSAPTGPRDEQYF.

The chain carries TRBV9 and TRBJ2-3, with D tentatively TRBD2 (6 bases). There are 14 residues in the CDR3. Per the germline V gene, CDR1 is SGDLS and CDR2 is YYNGEE. V lost 0 bases, J lost 2 bases, and 7 bases lay in between. As DNA, the CDR3 is TGTGCCAGCAGCGTAGCGGGGGTCACAGATACGCAGTATTTT. Amino acids: CASSVAGVTDTQYF.

The CDR3: CASSGSTASNSPLHF. CDR3 DNA: TGCGCCAGCAGCGGCTCGACAGCGAGCAATTCACCCCTCCACTTT. The chain recombines TRBV5-1 with TRBJ1-6; a weak D match, TRBD1 (5 bases). Per germline, CDR1 SGHRS and CDR2 YFSETQ. CDR3 size: 15 residues. Trimming stripped 4 bases from V and 7 bases from J, with 15 bases between.

This rearrangement joins TRBV23-1 to TRBJ2-7; maybe TRBD2 (5 bases). TRBV23-1 qualifies as an ORF whose function is uncertain. This CDR3 region has 15 residues. V lost 4 bases to trimming and J lost 3 bases, with 16 bases between them. CDR3 nucleotide sequence: TGCGCCAGCAGTCCGGACTTGGAAACCAACTACGAGCAGTACTTC. This sequence encodes CASSPDLETNYEQYF.

The CDR3 DNA follows: TGTGCCAGCAGCCACGTCAGCAGGGCTGGGACCGGGGAGCTGTTTTTT. It yields the protein CASSHVSRAGTGELFF. The chain employs TRBV4-2 and TRBJ2-2, with a tentative D call TRBD1 (5 bases). This CDR3 region has 16 residues. The V end lost 3 bases, the J end lost 5 bases, and 16 bases lay between the germline ends. Germline V gene lookup returns CDR1 LGHNA and CDR2 YNFKEQ.

This sequence joins TRBV10-2 and TRBJ2-2; the match to TRBD2 covers 14 bases. V shed 9 bases and J 8 bases; nucleotides not matched to a gene: 5. CDR3 length equals 14 residues. Germline V CDR1 and CDR2: WSHSY, SAAADI. The CDR3 is CASRLAGGPGELFF. CDR3 bases: TGCGCCAGTCGACTAGCGGGAGGGCCTGGGGAGCTGTTTTTT.

This chain connects TRBV9 to TRBJ2-1; TRBD2 agrees at 12 bases. With V trimmed by 4 bases and J by 2 bases, 1 base remained unmatched. CDR1 SGDLS and CDR2 YYNGEE come from the germline V gene. This CDR3 has 15 residues. CDR3 sequence reads: CASSLAGGPYNEQFF. The CDR3 DNA sequence: TGTGCCAGCAGCCTAGCGGGAGGGCCCTACAATGAGCAGTTCTTC.

CDR3 sequence: CASSMTGGESPLHF. In DNA form, the CDR3 reads TGTGCCAGCAGCATGACAGGGGGCGAATCACCCCTCCACTTT. The rearrangement uses TRBV6-5 and TRBJ1-6; 10 nucleotides align to TRBD1. V shed 6 bases and J 10 bases; nucleotides not matched to a gene: 6. The germline V gene has CDR1 MNHEY and CDR2 SVGAGI. The CDR3 has 14 residues.

This chain connects TRBV5-4 to TRBJ2-1, with D possibly TRBD1 on 6 matching bases. The V and J ends lost 4 bases and 8 bases respectively, with 13 bases between them. Germline CDR1 SGHNT, CDR2 YYREEE (reference sequence). The CDR3 covers 13 residues. CDR3 nucleotide sequence: TGTGCCAGCAGCCACAGGGAAGTCCATGAGCAGTTCTTC. Its protein product is CASSHREVHEQFF.

This chain connects TRBV5-8 to TRBJ2-1; 11 nucleotides agree with TRBD2. Germline values: CDR1 SGHTS, CDR2 YDEGEE. This CDR3 has 17 residues. With V trimmed by 2 bases and J by 2 bases, 6 bases remained unmatched. Here the CDR3 reads CASSFTSGSNPYNEQFF. As DNA, the CDR3 is TGTGCCAGCAGCTTCACTAGCGGGAGTAACCCCTACAATGAGCAGTTCTTC.

The chain has TRBV5-1 and TRBJ1-4; 7 bases line up with TRBD1. Germline V lookup: CDR1 SGHRS, CDR2 YFSETQ. V gave up 0 bases and J gave up 0 bases; unmatched junction bases: 5. The CDR3 is 17 amino acids. CDR3 DNA: TGCGCCAGCAGCTTGGCACAGGGGCCTGCAACTAATGAAAAACTGTTTTTT. Amino acids: CASSLAQGPATNEKLFF.

The rearrangement uses TRBV28 and TRBJ1-5; 8 bases agree with TRBD1. V was clipped by 7 bases and J by 4 bases; unmatched bases: 9. The CDR3 is 15 amino acids. Germline V gene data show CDR1 as MDHEN and CDR2 as SYDVKM. The CDR3 is CASIRTGRGNQPQHF. The CDR3 coding sequence is TGTGCCAGCATAAGGACAGGGAGGGGAAATCAGCCCCAGCATTTT.

This chain uses TRBV3-1 (or the pseudogene TRBV3-2) with TRBJ1-5; the match to TRBD1 covers 8 bases. Germline V gene data show CDR1 as LGHDT and CDR2 as YNNKEL (reference sequence). J gave up 6 bases and V 3 bases, and 7 bases lay outside the gene matches. This CDR3 comprises 15 residues. CDR3 sequence reads: CASSQRTGRGQPQHF. The CDR3 nucleotides read TGTGCCAGCAGCCAGAGGACAGGGAGGGGTCAGCCCCAGCATTTT.

This clone has a single count. This chain connects TRBV6-1 to TRBJ2-7, with D possibly matching TRBD2 (6 bases). CDR1 and CDR2 from the germline V gene are MNHNS and SASEGT. The CDR3 sequence is 15 residues long. Between the trimmed V and J ends, which lost 1 base and 2 bases, there was a span of 12 bases. The CDR3 is CASSEGAGAPYEQYF. CDR3 coding DNA: TGTGCCAGCAGTGAAGGAGCGGGCGCCCCCTACGAGCAGTACTTC.

This clone was picked up a small number of times. Other DNA variants within this sample encode the same CDR3. V gene TRBV5-4 combines with J gene TRBJ2-7, with 8 bases that match TRBD1. CDR1 and CDR2 (germline): SGHNT, YYREEE (reference sequence). The V and J ends lost 0 bases and 6 bases, in that order; junction bases with no gene match: 2. The CDR3 spans 13 residues. The CDR3 sequence: CASSLDRGSEQYF. The CDR3 DNA is TGTGCCAGCAGCTTGGACAGGGGGTCCGAGCAGTACTTC. The variable domain in full, with the rest retrieved from reference TRBV5-4 and TRBJ2-7, is ETGVTQSPTHLIKTRGQQVTLRCSSQSGHNTVSWYQQALGQGPQFIFQYYREEENGRGNFPPRFSGLQFPNYSSELNVNALELDDSALYLCASSLDRGSEQYFGPGTRLTVT.